Listed below are T cell receptor beta chains from one sample, sequenced in a study of neurological immune-mediated disorders. TCRdb recomputed calls from the 5' RACE reads with MiXCR, one row per CDR3 protein. The sample has approximately 82,000 distinct CDR3 sequences; 2.6% are singletons. The sequenced sample consisted of PBMCs. The receptor set was obtained from a woman younger than 45 with multiple sclerosis. The CDR3 runs from the conserved cysteine through the conserved F or W. D genes are given only for firm matches. Rows give clone size only sometimes, using once, few, many, or a class for an expanded clone.

clone_size | j_call | d_call | v_call | cdr3_length | cdr3_nt | cdr3_aa
many | TRBJ1-5 | TRBD1 | TRBV4-3 | 16 | TGCGCCAGCAGCCAAGCAAGACAGGGGGCAGGGCAGCCCCAGCATTTT | CASSQARQGAGQPQHF
many | TRBJ2-7 | NA | TRBV12-3/TRBV12-4 | 14 | TGTGCCAGCAGTCCCCAACAGGGACCCTACGAGCAGTACTTC | CASSPQQGPYEQYF
many | TRBJ2-7 | NA | TRBV10-3 | 15 | TGTGCCATCAGCCTAGACGGGCGGGGAGGTCTCGGGCAGTACTTC | CAISLDGRGGLGQYF
many | TRBJ2-2 | TRBD1 | TRBV5-1 | 16 | TGCGCCAGCAGCTTTAGTACAGGGGGGAACACCGGGGAGCTGTTTTTT | CASSFSTGGNTGELFF
many | TRBJ1-1 | NA | TRBV5-6 | 12 | TGTGCCAGCAGCCCGGCCGGGACTGAAGCTTTCTTT | CASSPAGTEAFF
many | TRBJ2-3 | TRBD2 | TRBV20-1 | 14 | TGCAGTGCTAGTAGCGGGAGGGAAGCAGATACGCAGTATTTT | CSASSGREADTQYF
few | TRBJ2-7 | TRBD2 | TRBV5-1 | 15 | TGCGCCAGCAGCTTGTCTAGCGGGGCTACCTACGAGCAGTACTTC | CASSLSSGATYEQYF
many | TRBJ2-7 | TRBD1 | TRBV20-1 | 15 | TGCAGTGCTAGAGATACGGGACAGGGGGACTTTGAGCAGTACTTC | CSARDTGQGDFEQYF
many | TRBJ2-2 | NA | TRBV29-1 | 16 | TGCAGCGTTGTCCTACAGGGTCGCTCGAACACCGGGGAGCTGTTTTTT | CSVVLQGRSNTGELFF
many | TRBJ2-3 | NA | TRBV5-1 | 15 | TGCGCCAGCAGCTTGGACCGTGGGGCAACAGATACGCAGTATTTT | CASSLDRGATDTQYF
few | TRBJ1-4 | NA | TRBV29-1 | 13 | TGCAGCGTCCGGACCGTAGCCAACGAAAAACTGTTTTTT | CSVRTVANEKLFF
many | TRBJ2-3 | TRBD2 | TRBV27 | 17 | TGTGCCAGCAGTCCAGGGACTAGCGGGTGGGACACAGATACGCAGTATTTT | CASSPGTSGWDTDTQYF
few | TRBJ2-1 | NA | TRBV20-1 | 16 | TGCAGTGCTGAACCGAGAGCGGGACAGTCCTACAATGAGCAGTTCTTC | CSAEPRAGQSYNEQFF
many | TRBJ2-7 | NA | TRBV4-3 | 17 | TGCGCCAGCAGCCAAGATCGTCAGGGAAGAGGCCAGAACGAGCAGTACTTC | CASSQDRQGRGQNEQYF
many | TRBJ2-1 | NA | TRBV9 | 14 | TGTGCCAGCAGTAAAGGGACTTATGGCAATGAGCAGTTCTTC | CASSKGTYGNEQFF
many | TRBJ2-5 | NA | TRBV5-1 | 14 | TGCGCCAGCAGCTTGTCACCAGCCCAAGAGACCCAGTACTTC | CASSLSPAQETQYF
many | TRBJ2-7 | NA | TRBV7-6 | 16 | TGTGCCAGCAGCTCCCGGCAGCGGGCCTCCGCCTACGAGCAGTACTTC | CASSSRQRASAYEQYF
few | TRBJ2-1 | NA | TRBV11-2 | 11 | TGTGCCAGCAGCTTTTCCGGGACCCAGTTCTTC | CASSFSGTQFF
many | TRBJ2-7 | TRBD2 | TRBV4-3 | 16 | TGCGCCAGCAGCCAAGATCCCGGGAGGCCCTCCTACGAGCAGTACTTC | CASSQDPGRPSYEQYF
many | TRBJ2-2 | NA | TRBV18 | 18 | TGTGCCAGCTCACTATACCCTGGACGCACATCCCTCACCGGGGAGCTGTTTTTT | CASSLYPGRTSLTGELFF
many | TRBJ2-1 | NA | TRBV12-3/TRBV12-4 | 16 | TGTGCCAGCAGCTCCCCGGGACATCGCGATTACAATGAGCAGTTCTTC | CASSSPGHRDYNEQFF
many | TRBJ1-2 | NA | TRBV19 | 15 | TGTGCCAGTAGTATCGGCCCAGGGGTTAACTATGGCTACACCTTC | CASSIGPGVNYGYTF
many | TRBJ1-1 | TRBD1 | TRBV20-1 | 15 | TGCAGTGCTAGAGACAACCAGGGGGCGAACACTGAAGCTTTCTTT | CSARDNQGANTEAFF
many | TRBJ1-1 | NA | TRBV27 | 13 | TGTGCCAGCAGTTCCCACGGGGGGAGACAAGCTTTCTTT | CASSSHGGRQAFF
many | TRBJ2-7 | TRBD1 | TRBV29-1 | 12 | TGCAGCGTCGTGGGGACAGACTACGAGCAGTACTTC | CSVVGTDYEQYF
many | TRBJ2-5 | TRBD2 | TRBV5-5 | 15 | TGTGCCAGCAGGTGGAAGGGACTAGCGGTAGAGACCCAGTACTTC | CASRWKGLAVETQYF
many | TRBJ1-5 | NA | TRBV6-4 | 14 | TGTGCCAGCAGTGACCGGGCAGATGATCAGCCCCAGCATTTT | CASSDRADDQPQHF
many | TRBJ1-1 | NA | TRBV29-1 | 12 | TGCAGCGGGTGCAAGGGGATCACTGAAGCTTTCTTT | CSGCKGITEAFF
few | TRBJ2-1 | NA | TRBV20-1 | 15 | TGCAGTGCTAGTGTGGGAGGCCCCTCCTACAATGAGCAGTTCTTC | CSASVGGPSYNEQFF
many | TRBJ2-5 | TRBD2 | TRBV9 | 20 | TGTGCCAGCAGCGTAGGTTCGCTGAAGGCGGGAGAGACTAGGGTAGAGACCCAGTACTTC | CASSVGSLKAGETRVETQYF
many | TRBJ2-5 | TRBD1 | TRBV7-2 | 13 | TGTGCCAGCAGCCCGGACAGGAGGGAGACCCAGTACTTC | CASSPDRRETQYF
many | TRBJ2-7 | NA | TRBV10-3 | 14 | TGTGCCATCAGTTCAGGGACTGGTGCGGGAGAGCAGTACTTC | CAISSGTGAGEQYF
many | TRBJ2-1 | NA | TRBV20-1 | 12 | TGCAGTGCCCCGCCCTCACTCCATGAGCAGTTCTTC | CSAPPSLHEQFF
many | TRBJ1-6 | TRBD1 | TRBV20-1 | 17 | TGCAGTGCTAGAGATCCAGAGAGGGACAGTATTAATTCACCCCTCCACTTT | CSARDPERDSINSPLHF
many | TRBJ2-7 | NA | TRBV4-1 | 16 | TGCGCCAGCAGCCAAGATCGCCAAGGCCAGACCTACGAGCAGTACTTC | CASSQDRQGQTYEQYF
many | TRBJ1-5 | NA | TRBV27 | 12 | TGTGCCAGCACGAACGGCCTACAGCCCCAGCATTTT | CASTNGLQPQHF
many | TRBJ2-1 | NA | TRBV20-1 | 13 | TGCAGTGCTAGAGAGACAGTAGGCAATGAGCAGTTCTTC | CSARETVGNEQFF
NA | TRBJ1-1 | NA | TRBV20-1 | 13 | TGCAGTGACCCGTACAAAACAGGGACTGAAGCTTTCTTT | CSDPYKTGTEAFF
many | TRBJ2-3 | TRBD1 | TRBV20-1 | 12 | TGCAGTGGTGACAGGGTGGGAGATACGCAGTATTTT | CSGDRVGDTQYF
many | TRBJ2-7 | NA | TRBV5-1 | 11 | TGCGCCAGCGCAGGGTTTGACGAGCAGTACTTC | CASAGFDEQYF
many | TRBJ1-1 | NA | TRBV4-3 | 14 | TGCGCCAGCAGCCAAGAGTTGAGAACCACTGAAGCTTTCTTT | CASSQELRTTEAFF
many | TRBJ2-5 | NA | TRBV27 | 12 | TGTGCCAGCACGGACAGTTTTGAGACCCAGTACTTC | CASTDSFETQYF
many | TRBJ2-3 | NA | TRBV5-1 | 13 | TGCGCCAGCAGCTTGGGCCCGCGAGATACGCAGTATTTT | CASSLGPRDTQYF
many | TRBJ2-1 | NA | TRBV24-1 | 15 | TGTGCCACCAGTGCCCCCCGTCGGGGGATGAATGAGCAGTTCTTC | CATSAPRRGMNEQFF
many | TRBJ1-4 | TRBD1 | TRBV6-1 | 15 | TGTGCCAGCAGTACGACAGGGGGGGTGGGGGAAAAACTGTTTTTT | CASSTTGGVGEKLFF
many | TRBJ1-5 | NA | TRBV12-3/TRBV12-4 | 13 | TGTGCCAGCAGTTTTATCGGAAATCAGCCCCAGCATTTT | CASSFIGNQPQHF